The next 5 T cell receptor beta chains were all read from a single sample in a study of CD8+ T cells in alopecia areata. As the sequencing template, cDNA was produced by extracting RNA and reverse transcribing it. Profiling relied on immunoSEQ multiplex PCR, and the TCRdb table lists in-frame clones only, not all of them. The sample lists more than 200,000 clones; approximately 45% were seen once. As to treatment: oral pan-JAK inhibitor, 5-10 mg twice daily. The sequencing here drew on CD4+ T cells sorted from blood, taken at roughly week 36, from a patient treated with tofacitinib. All receptors come from a human donor with alopecia areata.

The chain combines TRBV25-1 with TRBJ2-2; 7 bases map to TRBD2. Germline V gives CDR1 MGHDK, CDR2 SYGVNS. This CDR3 comprises 14 residues. Germline trimming cut 6 bases from V and 5 bases from J; bases unmatched to any gene: 6. For the CDR3, the DNA is TGTGCCAGCAGGATGGGGGGGTATACCGGGGAGCTGTTTTTT. Amino acids: CASRMGGYTGELFF.

This clone occurred a few times. The chain is built from TRBV7-8 and TRBJ2-3; D is uncertain. The CDR3 totals 14 residues. V was cut by 2 bases and J by 3 bases, with 9 bases left in between. CDR1 and CDR2 (germline): SGHVS, FQNEAQ. CDR3: CASSLLSSTDTQYF. For the CDR3, the DNA is TGTGCCAGCAGCTTATTATCCAGTACAGATACGCAGTATTTT.

This clone was seen more than once but under ten times. The chain joins TRBV29-1 to TRBJ2-5; D tentatively reads TRBD1 or TRBD2 (5 bases each). This CDR3 contains 14 residues. Trimming cost V 2 bases and J 5 bases, with 15 bases left between them. The germline V gene has CDR1 SQVTM and CDR2 ANQGSEA. CDR3 amino acids: CSVEWDRGGETQYF. The CDR3 region has the DNA TGCAGCGTTGAATGGGACCGCGGCGGGGAGACCCAGTACTTC. Combining the CDR3 with reference TRBV29-1 and TRBJ2-5 gives the whole variable domain SAVISQKPSRDICQRGTSLTIQCQVDSQVTMMFWYRQQPGQSLTLIATANQGSEATYESGFVIDKFPISRPNLTFSTLTVSNMSPEDSSIYLCSVEWDRGGETQYFGPGTRLLVL.

This chain links TRBV5-1 with TRBJ2-2, with D tentatively TRBD1 or TRBD2 (5 bases each). The ends were cut back, 3 bases at V and 5 bases at J, with 17 bases in the middle. The CDR3 length is 16 residues. Germline lookup yields CDR1 SGHRS and CDR2 YFSETQ. The CDR3 is CASSYPGPQRTGELFF. The CDR3 DNA follows: TGCGCCAGCAGCTACCCGGGACCCCAACGGACCGGGGAGCTGTTTTTT.

V and J are TRBV14 and TRBJ2-5; D might be TRBD2 (5 bases). The germline V gene encodes CDR1 SGHDN and CDR2 FVKESK. This CDR3 comprises 13 residues. Trimming left V 4 bases short and J 1 base short, with 7 bases between. The CDR3 spells CASSLGAQETQYF. In DNA form, the CDR3 reads TGTGCCAGCAGCCTGGGAGCCCAAGAGACCCAGTACTTC.